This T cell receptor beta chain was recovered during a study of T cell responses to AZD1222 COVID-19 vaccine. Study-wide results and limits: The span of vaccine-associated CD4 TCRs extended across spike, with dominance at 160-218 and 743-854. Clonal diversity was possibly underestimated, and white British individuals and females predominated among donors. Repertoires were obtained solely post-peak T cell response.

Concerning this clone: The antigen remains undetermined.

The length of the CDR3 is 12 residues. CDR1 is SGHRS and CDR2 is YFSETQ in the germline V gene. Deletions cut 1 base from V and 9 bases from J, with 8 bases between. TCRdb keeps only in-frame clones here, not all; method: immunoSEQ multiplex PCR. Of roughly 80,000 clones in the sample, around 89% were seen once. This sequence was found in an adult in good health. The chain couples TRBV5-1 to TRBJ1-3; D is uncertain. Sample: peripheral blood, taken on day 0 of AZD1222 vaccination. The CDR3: CASSLLGGTIYF. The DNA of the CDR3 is TGCGCCAGCAGCTTGCTGGGAGGCACCATATATTTT.